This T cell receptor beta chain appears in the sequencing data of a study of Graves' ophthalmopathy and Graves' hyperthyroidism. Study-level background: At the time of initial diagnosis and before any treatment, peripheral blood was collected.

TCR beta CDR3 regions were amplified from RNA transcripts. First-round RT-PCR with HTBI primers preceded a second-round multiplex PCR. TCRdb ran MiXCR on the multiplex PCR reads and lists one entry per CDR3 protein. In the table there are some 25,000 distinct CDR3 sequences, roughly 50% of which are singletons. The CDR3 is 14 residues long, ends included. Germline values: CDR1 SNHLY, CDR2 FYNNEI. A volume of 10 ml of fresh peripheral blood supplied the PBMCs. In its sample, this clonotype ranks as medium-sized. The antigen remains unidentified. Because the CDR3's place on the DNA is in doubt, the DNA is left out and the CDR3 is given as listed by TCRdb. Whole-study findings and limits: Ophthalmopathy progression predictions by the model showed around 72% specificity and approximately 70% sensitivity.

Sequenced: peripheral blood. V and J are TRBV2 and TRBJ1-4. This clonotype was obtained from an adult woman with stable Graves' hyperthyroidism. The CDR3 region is CASILGTTNEKLFF.